The 8 T cell receptor beta chains in this list originate from one sample, sequenced in a study of blood T cell repertoires in COVID-19. This table comes from immunoSEQ multiplex PCR, and its TCRdb copy is limited to in-frame clones, with some not included. This sample has 140,000 to 150,000 clones, with around 81% found just once. The sample taken for sequencing was peripheral blood. Source of these receptors: a human donor with acute or convalescent COVID-19. The donor label of this sample is uncertain.

V gene TRBV6-5 combines with J gene TRBJ2-3; TRBD2 matches at 10 bases. V lost 3 bases, J lost 2 bases, and 5 bases stayed unmatched. The germline V gene has CDR1 MNHEY and CDR2 SVGAGI. CDR3 size: 16 residues. The CDR3 coding sequence is TGTGCCAGCAGTTATCTAGCGGGAGCTTCCACAGATACGCAGTATTTT. Its translation: CASSYLAGASTDTQYF.

V gene TRBV7-3 combines with J gene TRBJ1-5, with D unresolved. V was clipped by 0 bases and J by 3 bases, with 6 bases between them. This CDR3 contains 14 residues. Germline loops: CDR1 SGHTA, CDR2 FQGTGA. The CDR3 region is CASSLTGPNQPQHF. The CDR3, as DNA: TGTGCCAGCAGCTTAACGGGCCCCAATCAGCCCCAGCATTTT.

This sequence joins TRBV30 and TRBJ2-1, with 10 bases lining up with TRBD1. With 5 bases clipped from V and 4 bases from J, the junction kept 11 bases outside the gene matches. Germline V gives CDR1 GTSNPN, CDR2 SVGIG (reference sequence). CDR3 length: 16 amino acids. This CDR3 is CAWSKVWDRGYNEQFF. CDR3 coding DNA: TGTGCCTGGTCTAAGGTTTGGGACAGGGGATACAATGAGCAGTTCTTC.

The chain joins TRBV24-1 to TRBJ2-2; 8 bases fit TRBD2. The CDR3 covers 15 residues. V was pared by 7 bases and J by 7 bases, with 10 bases of the junction left unmatched. Per germline, CDR1 KGHDR and CDR2 SFDVKD. This CDR3 reads CATSTTGGAFGELFF. The DNA for the CDR3 is TGTGCCACCAGCACTACGGGGGGGGCCTTCGGGGAGCTGTTTTTT.

The chain joins TRBV30 to TRBJ1-3, with D uncertain. Germline-derived CDR1 and CDR2 are GTSNPN and SVGIG (reference sequence). The CDR3 is 12 amino acids. The V end lost 4 bases, the J end lost 4 bases, and 8 bases lay between the germline ends. For the CDR3, the DNA is TGTGCCTGGACCGGGAACGGAAACACCATATATTTT. Residues: CAWTGNGNTIYF.

The rearrangement links TRBV5-1 to TRBJ2-2, with TRBD1 as a possible D gene (6 bases). The germline V gene encodes CDR1 SGHRS and CDR2 YFSETQ. V lost 3 bases to trimming and J lost 2 bases, with 20 bases between them. The CDR3 runs to 18 residues. CDR3 coding DNA: TGCGCCAGCAGCTCGAAGGTCGCGTGGGGGCTCAACACCGGGGAGCTGTTTTTT. Encoded protein: CASSSKVAWGLNTGELFF. The full variable domain, its missing parts supplied by reference TRBV5-1 and TRBJ2-2, is KAGVTQTPRYLIKTRGQQVTLSCSPISGHRSVSWYQQTPGQGLQFLFEYFSETQRNKGNFPGRFSGRQFSNSRSEMNVSTLELGDSALYLCASSSKVAWGLNTGELFFGEGSRLTVL.

The gene calls are TRBV14 and TRBJ2-1, with D possibly TRBD2 on 5 matching bases. The CDR3 length is 14 residues. Trimming cost V 4 bases and J 7 bases, with 14 bases left between them. CDR1 is SGHDN and CDR2 is FVKESK in the germline V gene. Here the CDR3 reads CASSRTPPRNEQFF. In DNA, the CDR3 is TGTGCCAGCAGCCGGACTCCACCGAGGAATGAGCAGTTCTTC.

This chain links TRBV5-6 with TRBJ1-2; 8 bases match TRBD1. The V gene's germline CDR1 is SGHDT and CDR2 YYEEEE. CDR3 length equals 13 residues. The J segment lost 5 bases and the V segment lost 5 bases, leaving 5 bases of the junction unmatched. CDR3 amino acids: CASRKDRVYGYTF. Written as DNA, the CDR3 is TGTGCCAGCAGAAAGGACAGGGTTTATGGCTACACCTTC.